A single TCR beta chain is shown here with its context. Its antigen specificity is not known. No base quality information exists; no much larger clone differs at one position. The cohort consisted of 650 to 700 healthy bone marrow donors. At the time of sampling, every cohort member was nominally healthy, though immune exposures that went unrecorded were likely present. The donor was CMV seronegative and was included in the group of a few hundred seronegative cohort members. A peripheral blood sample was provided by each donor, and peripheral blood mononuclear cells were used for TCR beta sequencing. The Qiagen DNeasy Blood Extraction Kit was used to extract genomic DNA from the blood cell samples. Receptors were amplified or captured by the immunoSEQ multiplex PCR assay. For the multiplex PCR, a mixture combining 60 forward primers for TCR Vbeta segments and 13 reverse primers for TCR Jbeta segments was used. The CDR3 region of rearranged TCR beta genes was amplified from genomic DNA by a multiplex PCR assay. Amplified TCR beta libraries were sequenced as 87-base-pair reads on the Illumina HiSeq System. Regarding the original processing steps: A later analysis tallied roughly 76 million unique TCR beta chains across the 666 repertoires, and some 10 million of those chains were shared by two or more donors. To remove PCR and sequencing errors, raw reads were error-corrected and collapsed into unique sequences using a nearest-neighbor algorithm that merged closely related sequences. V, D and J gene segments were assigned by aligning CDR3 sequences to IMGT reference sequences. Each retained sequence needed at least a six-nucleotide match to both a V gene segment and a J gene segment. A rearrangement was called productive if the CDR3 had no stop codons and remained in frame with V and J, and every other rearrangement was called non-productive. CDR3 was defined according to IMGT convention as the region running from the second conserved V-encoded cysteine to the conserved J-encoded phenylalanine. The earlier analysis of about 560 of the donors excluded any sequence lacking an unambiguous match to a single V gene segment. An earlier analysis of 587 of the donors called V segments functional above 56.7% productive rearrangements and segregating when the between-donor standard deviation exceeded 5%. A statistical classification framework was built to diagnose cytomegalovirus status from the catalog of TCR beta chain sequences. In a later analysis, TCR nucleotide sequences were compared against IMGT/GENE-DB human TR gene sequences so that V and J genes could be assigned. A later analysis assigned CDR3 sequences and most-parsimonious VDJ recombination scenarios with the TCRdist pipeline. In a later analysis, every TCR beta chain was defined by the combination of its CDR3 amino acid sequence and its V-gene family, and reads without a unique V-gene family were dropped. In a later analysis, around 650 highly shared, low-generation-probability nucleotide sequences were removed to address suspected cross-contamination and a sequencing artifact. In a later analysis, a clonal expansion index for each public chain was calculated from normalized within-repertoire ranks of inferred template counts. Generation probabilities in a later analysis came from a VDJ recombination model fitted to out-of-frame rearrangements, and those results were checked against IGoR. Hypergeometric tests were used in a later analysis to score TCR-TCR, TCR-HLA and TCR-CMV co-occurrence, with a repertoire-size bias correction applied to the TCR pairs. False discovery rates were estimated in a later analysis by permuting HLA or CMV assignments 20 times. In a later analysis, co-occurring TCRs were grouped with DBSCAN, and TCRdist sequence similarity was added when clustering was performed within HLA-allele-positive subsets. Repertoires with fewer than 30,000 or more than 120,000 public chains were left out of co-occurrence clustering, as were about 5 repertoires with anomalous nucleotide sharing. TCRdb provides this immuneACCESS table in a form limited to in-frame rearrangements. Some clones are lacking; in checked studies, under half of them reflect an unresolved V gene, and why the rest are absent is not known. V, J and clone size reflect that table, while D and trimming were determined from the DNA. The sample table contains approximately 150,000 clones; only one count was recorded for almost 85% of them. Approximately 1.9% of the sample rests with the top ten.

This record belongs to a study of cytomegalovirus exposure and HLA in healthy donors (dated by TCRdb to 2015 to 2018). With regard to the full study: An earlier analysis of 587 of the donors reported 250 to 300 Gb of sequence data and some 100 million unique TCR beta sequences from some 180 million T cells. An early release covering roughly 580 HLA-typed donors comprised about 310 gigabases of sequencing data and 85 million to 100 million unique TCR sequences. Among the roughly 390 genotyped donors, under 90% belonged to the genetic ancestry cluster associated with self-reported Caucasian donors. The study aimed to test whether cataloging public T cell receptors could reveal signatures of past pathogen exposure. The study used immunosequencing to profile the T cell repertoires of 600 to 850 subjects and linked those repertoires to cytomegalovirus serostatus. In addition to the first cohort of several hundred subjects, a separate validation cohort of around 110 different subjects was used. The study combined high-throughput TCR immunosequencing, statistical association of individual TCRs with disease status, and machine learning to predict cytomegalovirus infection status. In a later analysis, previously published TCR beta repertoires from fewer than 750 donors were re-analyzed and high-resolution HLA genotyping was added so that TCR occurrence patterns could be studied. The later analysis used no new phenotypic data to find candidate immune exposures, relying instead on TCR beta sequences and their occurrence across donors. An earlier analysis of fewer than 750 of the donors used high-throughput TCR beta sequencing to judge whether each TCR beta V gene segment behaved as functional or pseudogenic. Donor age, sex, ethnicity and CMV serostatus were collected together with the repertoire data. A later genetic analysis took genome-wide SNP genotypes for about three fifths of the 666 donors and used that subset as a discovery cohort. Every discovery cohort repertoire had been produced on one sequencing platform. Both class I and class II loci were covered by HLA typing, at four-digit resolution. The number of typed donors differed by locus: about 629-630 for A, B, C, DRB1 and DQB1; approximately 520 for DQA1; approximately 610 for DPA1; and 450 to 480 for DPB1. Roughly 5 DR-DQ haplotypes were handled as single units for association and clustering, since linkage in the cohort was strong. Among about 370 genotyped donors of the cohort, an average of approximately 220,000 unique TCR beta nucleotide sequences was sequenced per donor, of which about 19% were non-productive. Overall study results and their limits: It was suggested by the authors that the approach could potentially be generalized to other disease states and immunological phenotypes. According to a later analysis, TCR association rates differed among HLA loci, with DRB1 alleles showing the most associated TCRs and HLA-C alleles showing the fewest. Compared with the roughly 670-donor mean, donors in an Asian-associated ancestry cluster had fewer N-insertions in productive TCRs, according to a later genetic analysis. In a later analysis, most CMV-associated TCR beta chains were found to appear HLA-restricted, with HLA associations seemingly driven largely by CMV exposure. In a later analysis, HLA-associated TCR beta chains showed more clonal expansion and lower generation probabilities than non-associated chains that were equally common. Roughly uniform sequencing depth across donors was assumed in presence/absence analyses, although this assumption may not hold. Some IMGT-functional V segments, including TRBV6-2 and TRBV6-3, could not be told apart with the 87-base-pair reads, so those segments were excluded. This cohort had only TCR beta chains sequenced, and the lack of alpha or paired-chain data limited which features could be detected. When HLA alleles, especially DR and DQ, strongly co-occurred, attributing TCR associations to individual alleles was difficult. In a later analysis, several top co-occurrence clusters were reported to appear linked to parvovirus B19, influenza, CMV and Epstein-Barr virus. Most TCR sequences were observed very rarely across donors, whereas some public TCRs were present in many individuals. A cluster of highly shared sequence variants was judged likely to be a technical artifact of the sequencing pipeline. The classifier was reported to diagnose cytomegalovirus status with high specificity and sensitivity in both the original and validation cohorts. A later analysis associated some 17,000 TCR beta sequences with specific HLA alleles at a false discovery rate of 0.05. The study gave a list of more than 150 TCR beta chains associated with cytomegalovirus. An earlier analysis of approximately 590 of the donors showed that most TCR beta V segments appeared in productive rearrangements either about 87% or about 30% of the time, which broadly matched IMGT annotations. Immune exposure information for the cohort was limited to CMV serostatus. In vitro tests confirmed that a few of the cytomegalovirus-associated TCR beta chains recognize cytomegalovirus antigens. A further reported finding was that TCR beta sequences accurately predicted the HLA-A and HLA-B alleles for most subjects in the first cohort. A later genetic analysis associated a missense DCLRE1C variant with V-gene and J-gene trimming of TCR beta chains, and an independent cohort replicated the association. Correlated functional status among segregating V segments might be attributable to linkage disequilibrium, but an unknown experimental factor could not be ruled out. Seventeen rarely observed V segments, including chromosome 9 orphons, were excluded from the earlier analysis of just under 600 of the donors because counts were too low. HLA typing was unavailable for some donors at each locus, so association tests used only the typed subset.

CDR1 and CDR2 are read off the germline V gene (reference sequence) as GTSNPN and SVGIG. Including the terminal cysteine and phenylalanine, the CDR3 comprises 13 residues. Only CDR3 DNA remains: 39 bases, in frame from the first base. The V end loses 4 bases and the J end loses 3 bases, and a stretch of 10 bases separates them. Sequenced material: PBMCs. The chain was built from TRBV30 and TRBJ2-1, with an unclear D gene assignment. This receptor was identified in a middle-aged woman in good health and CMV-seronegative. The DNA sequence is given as TGTGCCTGGACCCCCTCTAGCTACAATGAGCAGTTCTTC. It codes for CAWTPSSYNEQFF.